This T cell receptor beta chain appears in the sequencing data of a study of blood T cell repertoires in COVID-19. Study details: The origin of the acute and convalescent COVID-19 samples was the United States, Italy and Spain. Nucleic acid was either cDNA or gDNA, and it came from T cells, B-cell-depleted T cells, or PBMCs.

Original analysis: Amplified reference gene primers provided the basis for estimating nucleated cell counts. Only in-frame clones appear in the TCRdb table, and some are missing; sequencing was by immunoSEQ multiplex PCR. The D gene and trimming were derived from the DNA, and the V and J assignments and clone size from that table. The sample records about 170,000 clones, approximately 90% being singletons. The V segment lost 8 bases and the J segment 0 bases; nucleotides outside the gene matches: 11. The CDR3 has 18 residues. CDR1 is SEHNR and CDR2 is FQNEAQ in the germline V gene (reference sequence).

This TCR derives from a woman over 75 in a cohort sampled during active or convalescent COVID-19. The chain couples TRBV7-9 to TRBJ2-1, with 12 bases lining up with TRBD2. Sequencing was carried out using peripheral blood. CDR3 residues: CASGPTSGSLSSYNEQFF. As DNA, the CDR3 is TGTGCCAGCGGACCGACTAGCGGGAGCCTTAGCTCCTACAATGAGCAGTTCTTC.